These T cell receptor beta chains were read from a single sample in a study of CD8 T cells in Susac syndrome. TCRdb reprocessed the immunoSEQ multiplex PCR reads via MiXCR and lists one record per CDR3 protein. The sample records about 100,000 distinct CDR3 sequences, roughly 96% being singletons. Material for sequencing was CD8+ T cells from PBMCs. The receptors were gathered from a human donor with Susac syndrome. Each CDR3 is given with its conserved first and last residue. The D gene is left open where the match is weak. Clone size is stated in some rows and not others, as once, few, many or a class when expanded.

>NA|TRBV29-1|TRBJ2-2|NA|12
TGCAGCGCCCACAGGGTCACCGGGGAGCTGTTTTTT
CSAHRVTGELFF
>NA|TRBV27|TRBJ1-4|NA|12
TGTGCCAGCAGGGACGGTGGGGGTAAACTGTTTTTT
CASRDGGGKLFF
>TRBD1|TRBV27|TRBJ2-5|NA|16
TGTGCCAGCAGTTCCCTGACAGGGGGCGGCGGAGAGACCCAGTACTTC
CASSSLTGGGGETQYF
>NA|TRBV5-1|TRBJ2-2|NA|16
TGCGCCAGCAGCTTGTCTCTGGGAGTTCGCACCGGGGAGCTGTTTTTT
CASSLSLGVRTGELFF
>NA|TRBV18|TRBJ2-1|NA|17
TGTGCCAGCTCACCAGGGGGGACTCCCTCCCCCCCAATTGAGCAGTTCTTC
CASSPGGTPSPPIEQFF
>TRBD2|TRBV4-1|TRBJ2-5|NA|15
TGCGCCAGCAGCCAAGTCCTAGCGGACCAAGAGACCCAGTACTTC
CASSQVLADQETQYF
>NA|TRBV19|TRBJ1-2|NA|13
TGTGCCAGTAGTCCCTGGGACCATAGGGGCTACACCTTC
CASSPWDHRGYTF
>TRBD2|TRBV20-1|TRBJ2-2|once|17
TGCAGTGCTAGAGATGGGACTAGCGGGGAATACACCGGGGAGCTGTTTTTT
CSARDGTSGEYTGELFF
>NA|TRBV7-2|TRBJ2-3|NA|14
TGTGCCAGCAGCTTACAGGGTTTCCCAGATACGCAGTATTTT
CASSLQGFPDTQYF
>NA|TRBV15|TRBJ2-3|NA|13
TGTGCCACCAGCAGAGATCCGGCAGATACGCAGTATTTT
CATSRDPADTQYF
>NA|TRBV13|TRBJ1-1|few|14
TGTGCCAGCAGCTTAGACGGGTGGAACACTGAAGCTTTCTTT
CASSLDGWNTEAFF
>NA|TRBV29-1|TRBJ1-5|NA|14
TGCAGCGTAGGGGACGCAGGAGGCAATCAGCCCCAGCATTTT
CSVGDAGGNQPQHF